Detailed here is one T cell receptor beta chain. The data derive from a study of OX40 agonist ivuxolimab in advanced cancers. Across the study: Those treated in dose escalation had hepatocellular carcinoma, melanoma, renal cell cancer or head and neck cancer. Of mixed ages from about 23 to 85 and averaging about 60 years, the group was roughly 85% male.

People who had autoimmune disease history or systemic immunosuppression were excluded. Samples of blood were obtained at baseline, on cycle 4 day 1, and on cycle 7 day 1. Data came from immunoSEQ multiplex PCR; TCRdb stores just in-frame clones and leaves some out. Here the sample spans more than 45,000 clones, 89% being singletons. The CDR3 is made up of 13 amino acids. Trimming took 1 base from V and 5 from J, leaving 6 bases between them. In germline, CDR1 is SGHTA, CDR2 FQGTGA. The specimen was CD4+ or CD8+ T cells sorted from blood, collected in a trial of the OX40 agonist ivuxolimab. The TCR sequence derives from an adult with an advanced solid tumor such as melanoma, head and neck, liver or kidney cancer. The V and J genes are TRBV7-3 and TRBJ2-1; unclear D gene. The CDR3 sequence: CASSLMGHNEQFF. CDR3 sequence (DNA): TGTGCCAGCAGCTTAATGGGCCACAATGAGCAGTTCTTC.